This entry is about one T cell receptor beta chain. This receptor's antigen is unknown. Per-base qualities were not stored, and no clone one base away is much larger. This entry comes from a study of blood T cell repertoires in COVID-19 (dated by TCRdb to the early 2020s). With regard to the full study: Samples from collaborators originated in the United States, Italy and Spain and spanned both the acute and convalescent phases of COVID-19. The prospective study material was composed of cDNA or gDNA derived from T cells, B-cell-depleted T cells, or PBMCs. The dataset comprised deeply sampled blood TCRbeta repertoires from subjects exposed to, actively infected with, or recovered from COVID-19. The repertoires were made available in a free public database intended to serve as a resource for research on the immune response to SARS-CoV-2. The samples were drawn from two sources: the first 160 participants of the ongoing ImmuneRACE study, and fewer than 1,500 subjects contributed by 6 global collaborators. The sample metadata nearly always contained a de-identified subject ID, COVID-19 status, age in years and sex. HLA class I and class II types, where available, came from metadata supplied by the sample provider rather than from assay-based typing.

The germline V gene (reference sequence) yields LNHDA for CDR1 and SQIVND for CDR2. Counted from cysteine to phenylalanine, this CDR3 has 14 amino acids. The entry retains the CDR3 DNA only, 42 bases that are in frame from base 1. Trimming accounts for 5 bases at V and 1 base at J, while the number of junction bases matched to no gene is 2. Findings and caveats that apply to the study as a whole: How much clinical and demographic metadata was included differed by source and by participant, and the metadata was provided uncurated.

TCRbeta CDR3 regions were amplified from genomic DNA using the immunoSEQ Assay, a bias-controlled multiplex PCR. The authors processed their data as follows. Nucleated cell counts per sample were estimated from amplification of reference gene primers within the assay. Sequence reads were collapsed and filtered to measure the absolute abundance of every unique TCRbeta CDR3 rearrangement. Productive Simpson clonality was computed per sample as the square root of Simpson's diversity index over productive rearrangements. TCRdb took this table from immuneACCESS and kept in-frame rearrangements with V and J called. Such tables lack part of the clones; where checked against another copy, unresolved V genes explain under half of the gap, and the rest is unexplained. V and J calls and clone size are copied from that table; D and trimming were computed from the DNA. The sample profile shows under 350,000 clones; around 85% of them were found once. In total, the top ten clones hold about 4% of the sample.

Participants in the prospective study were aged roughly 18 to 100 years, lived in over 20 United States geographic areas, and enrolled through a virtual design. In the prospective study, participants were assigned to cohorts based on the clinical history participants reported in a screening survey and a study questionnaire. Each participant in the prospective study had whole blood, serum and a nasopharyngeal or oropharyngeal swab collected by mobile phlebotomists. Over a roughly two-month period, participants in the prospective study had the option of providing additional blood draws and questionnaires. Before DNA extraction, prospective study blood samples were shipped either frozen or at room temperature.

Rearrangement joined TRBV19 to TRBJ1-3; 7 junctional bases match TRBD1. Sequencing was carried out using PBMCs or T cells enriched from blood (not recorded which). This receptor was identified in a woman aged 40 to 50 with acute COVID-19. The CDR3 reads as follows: CASSVQGSGNTIYF. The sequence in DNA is TGTGCCAGTAGTGTACAGGGGTCTGGAAACACCATATATTTT.